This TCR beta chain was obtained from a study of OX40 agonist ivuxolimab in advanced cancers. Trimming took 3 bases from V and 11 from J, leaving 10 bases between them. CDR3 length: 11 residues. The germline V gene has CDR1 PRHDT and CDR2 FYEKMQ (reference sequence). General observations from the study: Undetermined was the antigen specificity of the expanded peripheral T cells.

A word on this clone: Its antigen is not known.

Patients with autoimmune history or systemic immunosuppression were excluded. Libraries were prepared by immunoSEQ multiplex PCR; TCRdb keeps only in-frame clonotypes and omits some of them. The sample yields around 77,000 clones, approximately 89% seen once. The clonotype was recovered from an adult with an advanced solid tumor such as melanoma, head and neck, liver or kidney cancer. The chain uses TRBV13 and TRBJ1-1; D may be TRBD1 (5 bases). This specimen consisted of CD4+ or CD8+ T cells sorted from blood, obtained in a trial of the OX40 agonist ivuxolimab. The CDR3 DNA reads TGTGCCAGCAGCTTCTCCGGGGGGGCTTTCTTT. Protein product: CASSFSGGAFF.